Following are 15 T cell receptor beta chains from one sample sequenced in a study of CD8 T cells in ankylosing spondylitis. TCRdb re-analysed the 5' RACE reads in MiXCR, keeping a single row per CDR3 protein. The data hold hundreds of thousands of distinct CDR3 sequences, with 7% to 10% observed a single time. Material for sequencing was blood, either unsorted or a sorted T cell fraction (not recorded which). The receptors stem from a female donor with ankylosing spondylitis or in good health (not recorded which).

Many counts were recorded for this clonotype. V is TRBV7-6 and J is TRBJ2-7; the D gene is possibly TRBD1 (6 bases). Trimming removed 1 base from V and 3 bases from J, with 13 bases in between. Germline CDR1 and CDR2: SGHVS and FNYEAQ. The length of the CDR3 is 15 residues. Written as DNA, the CDR3 is TGTGCCAGCAGCTTAGTTTGGGGGCCTGACTACGAGCAGTACTTC. Amino acid sequence: CASSLVWGPDYEQYF.

This clonotype was seen at least ten times. The rearrangement joins TRBV6-1 to TRBJ1-5; D not resolved. V gave up 0 bases and J gave up 4 bases, with 7 bases separating them. Germline lookup yields CDR1 MNHNS and CDR2 SASEGT. The CDR3 has 14 residues. Written as DNA, the CDR3 is TGTGCCAGCAGTGAAGCCTTGGGGAATCAGCCCCAGCATTTT. Protein sequence: CASSEALGNQPQHF.

This clonotype was observed at least ten times. V gene TRBV11-2 combines with J gene TRBJ2-3; TRBD1 matches 7 bases. V was pared by 5 bases and J by 14 bases, with 7 bases of the junction left unmatched. Germline V CDR1 and CDR2: SGHAT, FQNNGV. CDR3 size: 11 residues. The CDR3 DNA is TGTGCCAGCAGCCCAACAGGGGCGGGGTATTTT. This sequence encodes CASSPTGAGYF.

This clonotype was recorded many times. The chain carries TRBV20-1 and TRBJ2-5, with 11 bases lining up with TRBD2. The V segment lost 5 bases and the J segment 5 bases; nucleotides outside the gene matches: 4. The germline V gene has CDR1 DFQATT and CDR2 SNEGSKA (reference sequence). The CDR3 runs to 13 residues. The CDR3, as DNA: TGCAGTGCTGTAACTAGCGGGAGTGAGACCCAGTACTTC. It encodes CSAVTSGSETQYF.

In its sample, this clonotype was seen many times. The CDR3 reads CAAGRGANTGELFF. CDR3 in DNA: TGTGCCGCGGGGCGGGGGGCGAACACCGGGGAGCTGTTTTTT. V usage is TRBV28 and J usage is TRBJ2-2; the match to TRBD2 covers 8 bases. The germline gives CDR1 MDHEN, CDR2 SYDVKM. The ends lost 11 bases at V and 0 bases at J; junction bases unmatched: 5. The CDR3 runs to 14 residues.

This clonotype was found many times. V is TRBV11-2 and J is TRBJ1-4, with D possibly matching TRBD1 (5 bases). The CDR3 totals 16 residues. Germline lookup yields CDR1 SGHAT and CDR2 FQNNGV. With 5 bases removed from V and 8 bases from J, the gap between germline ends came to 21 bases. The CDR3 nucleotides are TGTGCCAGCAGCCCTGACGCAGGGTCGCCGGGAGAAAAACTGTTTTTT. This encodes CASSPDAGSPGEKLFF.

This clonotype was recorded many times. The chain links TRBV4-3 to TRBJ2-7, with D uncertain. This CDR3 region has 16 residues. Germline CDR1 and CDR2: LGHNA and YSLEER. Trimming left V 0 bases short and J 9 bases short, with 21 bases between. The CDR3 reads CASSQDRTGGGLRQYF. Written as DNA, the CDR3 is TGCGCCAGCAGCCAAGATCGCACGGGCGGTGGCCTCAGGCAGTACTTC.

This chain joins TRBV20-1 and TRBJ2-3; tentative D call: TRBD2 (5 bases). Germline CDR1 and CDR2: DFQATT and SNEGSKA (reference sequence). This CDR3 is built from 17 residues. V shed 0 bases and J shed 1 base, with 17 bases lying between them. This CDR3 reads CSAREPKASSGTDTQYF. The CDR3, as DNA: TGCAGTGCTAGAGAGCCTAAGGCTAGCTCCGGCACAGATACGCAGTATTTT.

This clonotype was observed at least ten times. J is TRBJ1-4 and V is TRBV15, with D unclear. Germline V lookup: CDR1 LNHNV, CDR2 YYDKDF (reference sequence). This CDR3 contains 11 residues. Trimming shortened V by 1 base and J by 15 bases, and 9 bases separated the two germline ends. CDR3 sequence reads: CATSRGQRLFF. The CDR3 DNA reads as TGTGCCACCAGCAGAGGCCAACGGTTGTTTTTT.

This clonotype was observed a handful of times. The chain employs TRBV30 and TRBJ2-7, with a weak D call TRBD2 (5 bases). The CDR3 spans 11 residues. V dropped 0 bases and J dropped 6 bases, with 6 bases sitting between them. Germline-derived CDR1 and CDR2 are GTSNPN and SVGIG (reference sequence). The CDR3 loop is CAWSVGSEQYF. The CDR3 coding sequence is TGTGCCTGGAGTGTTGGGAGCGAGCAGTACTTC.

This clonotype showed up many times. This chain uses TRBV3-1 with TRBJ2-7, with D possibly matching TRBD2 (7 bases). The CDR3 has 17 amino acids. V lost 2 bases to trimming and J lost 3 bases, with 20 bases between them. CDR1 is LGHDT and CDR2 is YNNKEL in the germline V gene (reference sequence). The chain's CDR3 is CASSQSRGGLADYEQYF. The CDR3 bases are TGTGCCAGCAGCCAATCCAGGGGCGGGCTAGCGGACTACGAGCAGTACTTC.

This clonotype was detected many times. The chain combines TRBV12-3 or TRBV12-4 with TRBJ1-1; 8 bases map to TRBD1. This CDR3 has 15 amino acids. The V gene end was trimmed by 6 bases and the J gene end by 5 bases; junction bases not matched to a gene: 11. The CDR3 loop reads CASSLAAGGRTEAFF. CDR3 bases: TGTGCCAGCAGCCTGGCGGCAGGGGGCCGAACTGAAGCTTTCTTT.

This clonotype was recorded at least ten times. This chain links TRBV18 with TRBJ2-7; D call uncertain. V was clipped by 2 bases and J by 0 bases, with 5 bases between them. The CDR3 contains 13 residues. Per germline, CDR1 KGHSH and CDR2 LQKENI. This CDR3 reads CASSPAYSYEQYF. The CDR3 DNA reads TGTGCCAGCTCACCAGCATACTCCTACGAGCAGTACTTC.

This clonotype occurred many times. The chain recombines TRBV2 with TRBJ1-2; perhaps TRBD1 as D (5 bases). Deletions cut 5 bases from V and 2 bases from J, with 9 bases between. Germline assignment: CDR1 SNHLY and CDR2 FYNNEI. CDR3 length: 13 residues. CDR3 sequence: CASSNRDNYGYTF. CDR3 in DNA: TGTGCCAGCAGTAACCGGGACAACTATGGCTACACCTTC. The variable domain in full, with the rest retrieved from reference TRBV2 and TRBJ1-2, is EPEVTQTPSHQVTQMGQEVILRCVPISNHLYFYWYRQILGQKVEFLVSFYNNEISEKSEIFDDQFSVERPDGSNFTLKIRSTKLEDSAMYFCASSNRDNYGYTFGSGTRLTVV.

This rearrangement joins TRBV6-2 or TRBV6-3 to TRBJ2-7, with D perhaps TRBD1 (6 bases). CDR3 length equals 14 residues. Germline V gene sequence: CDR1 MNHEY, CDR2 SVGEGT. Trimming left V 1 base short and J 3 bases short, with 10 bases between. Written as DNA, the CDR3 is TGTGCCAGCAGTTACTGGCAGGGGCGCTACGAGCAGTACTTC. This gives the protein CASSYWQGRYEQYF.